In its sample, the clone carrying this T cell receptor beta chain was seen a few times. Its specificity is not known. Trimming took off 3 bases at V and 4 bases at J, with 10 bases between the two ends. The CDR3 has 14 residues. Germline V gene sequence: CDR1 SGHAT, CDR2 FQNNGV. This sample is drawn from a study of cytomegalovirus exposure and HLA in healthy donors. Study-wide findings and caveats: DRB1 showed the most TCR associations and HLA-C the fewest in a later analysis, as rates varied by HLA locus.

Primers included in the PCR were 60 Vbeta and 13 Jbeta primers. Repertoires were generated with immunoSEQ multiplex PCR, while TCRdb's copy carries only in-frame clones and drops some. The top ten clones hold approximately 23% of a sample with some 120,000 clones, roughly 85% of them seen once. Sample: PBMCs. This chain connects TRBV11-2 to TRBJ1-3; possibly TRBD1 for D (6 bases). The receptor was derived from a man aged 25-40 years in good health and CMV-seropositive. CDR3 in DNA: TGTGCCAGCAGCTTTCCGGGACAAGGAAACACCATATATTTT. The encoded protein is CASSFPGQGNTIYF.